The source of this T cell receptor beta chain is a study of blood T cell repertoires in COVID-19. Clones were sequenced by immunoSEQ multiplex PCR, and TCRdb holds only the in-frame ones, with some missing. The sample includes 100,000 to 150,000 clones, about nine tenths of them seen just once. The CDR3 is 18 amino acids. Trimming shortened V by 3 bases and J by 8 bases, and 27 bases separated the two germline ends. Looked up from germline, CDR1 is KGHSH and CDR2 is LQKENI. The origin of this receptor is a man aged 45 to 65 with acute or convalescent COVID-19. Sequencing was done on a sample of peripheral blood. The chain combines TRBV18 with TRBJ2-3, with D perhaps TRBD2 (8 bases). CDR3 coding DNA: TGTGCCAGCTCACCTTCAGCGGGAGTATCCTTGGAGGGGGCTACGCAGTATTTT. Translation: CASSPSAGVSLEGATQYF.